The clone carrying this T cell receptor (beta chain) was found a few times. As yet, its antigen is unknown. This entry belongs to a study of post-analysis software for immune sequencing data. Study at large: Relapsing-remitting, secondary progressive and progressive-relapsing forms made up the multiple sclerosis disease courses.

Germline lookup yields CDR1 MGHRA and CDR2 YSYEKL. V lost 0 bases and J 5 bases, leaving 10 bases between the germline ends. This CDR3 spans 14 amino acids. Study-level findings and limits: Higher frequency in patients than in controls was seen for a handful of TRBV segments, with TRBV5-6, TRBV5-1 and TRBV20-1 among them. Normalized Chao1 diversity was significantly reduced in patients versus controls.

The TCR beta cDNA libraries carried unique molecular identifiers. One entry per CDR3 protein, called by TCRdb with MiXCR from the PCR reads. The repertoire has roughly 410,000 distinct CDR3 sequences, around a third of them found once; the top ten carry roughly 13%. The rearrangement joins TRBV4-1 to TRBJ1-1; maybe TRBD1 (5 bases). The TCR originated in a girl aged 10 to 17 with multiple sclerosis. The source material was blood. The CDR3 nucleotides are TGCGCCAGCAGCCAAGAGCAGGGCGGAACTGAAGCTTTCTTT. It specifies CASSQEQGGTEAFF.